This T cell receptor beta chain was sequenced in a study of blood T cell repertoires in COVID-19. For the study at large: PBMCs, B-cell-depleted T cells, or T cells provided the cDNA or gDNA that made up the material.

Methods used by the authors: Amplification of reference gene primers was used by the study to estimate nucleated cell counts. Measured with immunoSEQ multiplex PCR; TCRdb has only the in-frame clones, and not every one. That table is the source of V, J and clone size, and D and trimming were worked out from the DNA. The data show fewer than 400,000 clones, roughly 85% seen once. Participants were aged roughly 18 to 90 years, lived in 25 or so US areas, and enrolled virtually. The CDR3 spans 11 amino acids, including both terminal residues. The germline V gene has CDR1 SEHNR and CDR2 FQNEAQ (reference sequence). Worth noting for this clone: As the CDR3 is not closed by the conserved phenylalanine or tryptophan, this likely results from a read error. No DNA is shown, since the ends of the CDR3 on it are uncertain; the CDR3 is the one TCRdb lists.

V usage is TRBV7-9 and J usage is TRBJ1-1; TRBD1 is the table's D call and was not checked against the DNA. The sequence was obtained from a woman in her thirties who had been exposed to COVID-19. The sequenced sample was PBMCs or T cells enriched from blood (not recorded which). CDR3 amino acids: CASSSPGDIHL.